The 25 T cell receptor beta chains reported below all come from one sample, sequenced in a study of human T cells and chemical hapten exposure. TCRdb ran MiXCR on the RACE reads and lists one entry per CDR3 protein. The repertoire has 370,000 or so distinct CDR3 sequences, approximately 4.4% of them found once; the top ten carry 2% to 2.5%. Time point: patch test 1, 2 weeks after DPC sensitization. As for treatment: therapeutic diphenylcyclopropenone sensitization with weekly scalp DPC. Specimen: whole blood, collected in connection with sensitization to the hapten diphenylcyclopropenone (DPC). These receptors all come from a woman aged 45-60 years with alopecia areata. Some clones in this sample may be carry-over from other donors' samples.

Many counts were recorded for this clonotype. The genes are TRBV6-2 or TRBV6-3 and TRBJ2-7; D is ambiguous. This CDR3 has 11 amino acids. V was pared by 3 bases and J by 6 bases, with 6 bases between. Germline V gene sequence: CDR1 MNHEY, CDR2 SVGEGT. In DNA form, the CDR3 reads TGTGCCAGCAGTTATTTGAGCGAGCAGTACTTC. This gives the protein CASSYLSEQYF.

This clonotype was counted a few times. CDR3 coding DNA: TGTGCCAGCAGCCCCGGGACTAGCGCACAAGAGACCCAGTACTTC. Residues: CASSPGTSAQETQYF. The V and J genes are TRBV7-9 and TRBJ2-5; the match to TRBD2 covers 10 bases. The trim removed 5 bases at V and 2 bases at J, leaving 5 bases unmatched. CDR3 length equals 15 residues. CDR1 is SEHNR and CDR2 is FQNEAQ in the germline V gene (reference sequence).

This clonotype was counted ten times or more. The V gene is TRBV7-2, the J gene TRBJ1-1; D might be TRBD1 (6 bases). Germline values: CDR1 SGHTA, CDR2 FQGNSA. This CDR3 is built from 15 residues. V was pared by 4 bases and J by 2 bases, with 14 bases between. This chain's CDR3 is CASSSSQGLNTEAFF. The CDR3 region has the DNA TGTGCCAGCAGCTCGTCACAGGGACTTAACACTGAAGCTTTCTTT.

This clonotype was seen at least ten times. The chain is built from TRBV3-1 and TRBJ2-7; 11 bases agree with TRBD1. Germline loops: CDR1 LGHDT, CDR2 YNNKEL (reference sequence). V shed 4 bases, J shed 5 bases, and the junction held 7 bases outside the gene matches. The CDR3 spans 15 residues. Written as DNA, the CDR3 is TGTGCCAGCAGCCCATGGACAGGGGGCAGAAACGAGCAGTACTTC. Encoded protein: CASSPWTGGRNEQYF.

This clonotype turned up a few times. The rearrangement links TRBV29-1 to TRBJ2-3; D gene uncertain. The CDR3 spans 12 residues. V shed 4 bases and J shed 3 bases, with 8 bases lying between them. Germline CDR1 is SQVTM and CDR2 is ANQGSEA. For the CDR3, the DNA is TGCAGCGTTGGTTCCCAAACAGATACGCAGTATTTT. It is translated as CSVGSQTDTQYF.

This clonotype was seen ten or more times. The chain employs TRBV29-1 and TRBJ1-5; TRBD1 matches at 7 bases. J was trimmed by 6 bases and V by 6 bases; bases with no gene match: 5. Germline V gene sequence: CDR1 SQVTM, CDR2 ANQGSEA. This CDR3 has 12 amino acids. As DNA, the CDR3 is TGCAGCGTCCGACAGGGAGGTCAGCCCCAGCATTTT. Translated, it gives CSVRQGGQPQHF. Filled out from reference TRBV29-1 and TRBJ1-5, the complete variable domain reads SAVISQKPSRDICQRGTSLTIQCQVDSQVTMMFWYRQQPGQSLTLIATANQGSEATYESGFVIDKFPISRPNLTFSTLTVSNMSPEDSSIYLCSVRQGGQPQHFGDGTRLSIL.

This clonotype was detected ten times or more. This chain joins TRBV11-2 and TRBJ1-1; D is ambiguous. Germline loops: CDR1 SGHAT, CDR2 FQNNGV. V lost 3 bases to trimming and J lost 1 base, with 12 bases between them. The CDR3 sequence is 15 residues long. The CDR3 nucleotides read TGTGCCAGCAGCTTCAATGGGTTCGAGAACACTGAAGCTTTCTTT. This translates into CASSFNGFENTEAFF.

Many counts were recorded for this clonotype. V and J are TRBV7-2 and TRBJ1-1, with 7 bases lining up with TRBD1. This CDR3 comprises 13 residues. With V trimmed by 2 bases and J by 6 bases, 3 bases remained unmatched. Looked up from germline, CDR1 is SGHTA and CDR2 is FQGNSA. CDR3 protein: CASSLTGAAEAFF. The CDR3, as DNA: TGTGCCAGCAGCTTAACAGGGGCGGCTGAAGCTTTCTTT. The entire variable domain, with the rest obtained from reference TRBV7-2 and TRBJ1-1, is as follows: GAGVSQSPSNKVTEKGKDVELRCDPISGHTALYWYRQSLGQGLEFLIYFQGNSAPDKSGLPSDRFSAERTGGSVSTLTIQRTQQEDSAVYLCASSLTGAAEAFFGQGTRLTVV.

This clonotype was counted only a few times. This chain joins TRBV11-2 and TRBJ1-1; tentatively, D is TRBD1 (6 bases). The CDR3 consists of 15 residues. V lost 2 bases, J lost 0 bases, and 10 bases lay in between. CDR1 and CDR2 (germline): SGHAT, FQNNGV. The CDR3 DNA sequence: TGTGCCAGCAGCTTAAGGGGGACTATGAACACTGAAGCTTTCTTT. Translation: CASSLRGTMNTEAFF.

This clonotype was counted at least ten times. The chain has TRBV6-1 and TRBJ1-1; a possible D gene is TRBD1 (6 bases). The CDR3 spans 14 residues. Germline loops: CDR1 MNHNS, CDR2 SASEGT. The V and J ends lost 1 base and 4 bases respectively, with 10 bases between them. CDR3 in amino acids: CASSEGDIGTEAFF. CDR3 bases: TGTGCCAGCAGTGAAGGGGACATTGGCACTGAAGCTTTCTTT.

The V and J genes are TRBV30 and TRBJ1-1; D is unresolved. The length of the CDR3 is 13 residues. V was cut by 4 bases and J by 6 bases, with 15 bases left in between. Per germline, CDR1 GTSNPN and CDR2 SVGIG (reference sequence). CDR3 loop: CAWKTAGMAEAFF. The CDR3 region has the DNA TGTGCCTGGAAAACAGCCGGGATGGCTGAAGCTTTCTTT.

This clonotype was counted only a few times. The J gene is TRBJ1-2, the V gene TRBV7-2, with D tentatively TRBD1 (5 bases). Germline assignment: CDR1 SGHTA and CDR2 FQGNSA. Trimming shortened V by 4 bases and J by 5 bases, and 14 bases separated the two germline ends. This CDR3 has 14 amino acids. CDR3 sequence reads: CASSSHRSRYGYTF. The CDR3 DNA is TGTGCCAGCAGCTCCCACAGGTCCCGTTATGGCTACACCTTC.

This clonotype occurred many times. V is TRBV7-8 and J is TRBJ1-5; 9 nucleotides line up with TRBD1. In germline, CDR1 is SGHVS, CDR2 FQNEAQ. Unmatched junction bases numbered 4, after V lost 4 bases and J lost 6 bases. The length of the CDR3 is 14 residues. CDR3 region: CASSSWTGAQPQHF. The CDR3 DNA follows: TGTGCCAGCAGCTCATGGACAGGGGCTCAGCCCCAGCATTTT.

This rearrangement joins TRBV28 to TRBJ2-7; D uncertain. This CDR3 spans 14 amino acids. Germline values: CDR1 MDHEN, CDR2 SYDVKM. The germline V and J ends were trimmed by 5 bases and 3 bases, with 14 bases remaining between them. In DNA, the CDR3 is TGTGCCAGCAGTGACCGACCGACCTACTACGAGCAGTACTTC. This encodes CASSDRPTYYEQYF.

Many counts were recorded for this clonotype. The chain uses TRBV2 and TRBJ1-2, with D tentatively TRBD1 (5 bases). CDR1 and CDR2 (germline): SNHLY, FYNNEI. The V and J ends lost 2 bases and 9 bases respectively, with 22 bases between them. The CDR3 is made up of 16 amino acids. The CDR3 loop is CASSEMTGGVPTRYTF. The CDR3 region has the DNA TGTGCCAGCAGTGAAATGACGGGAGGGGTTCCCACCCGCTACACCTTC.

This clonotype was counted many times. J is TRBJ2-7 and V is TRBV4-2, with TRBD2 identical over 8 bases. Per germline, CDR1 LGHNA and CDR2 YNFKEQ. CDR3 length: 15 amino acids. V lost 1 base and J lost 2; bases outside the gene matches: 4. The CDR3 loop is CASSQAIGGAYEQYF. CDR3 in DNA: TGTGCCAGCAGCCAAGCTATCGGGGGGGCCTACGAGCAGTACTTC.

This clonotype has a count of ten or more. This rearrangement joins TRBV4-3 to TRBJ2-2; 7 nucleotides match TRBD2. This CDR3 has 17 residues. The V gene end was trimmed by 0 bases and the J gene end by 3 bases; junction bases not matched to a gene: 7. Germline V gene lookup returns CDR1 LGHNA and CDR2 YSLEER. The CDR3 here is CASSQEWEGADTGELFF. In DNA form, the CDR3 reads TGCGCCAGCAGCCAAGAATGGGAGGGCGCGGACACCGGGGAGCTGTTTTTT.

This clonotype was counted many times. V usage is TRBV20-1 and J usage is TRBJ2-7, with TRBD2 matching over 13 bases. The CDR3 totals 12 residues. Germline CDR1 DFQATT, CDR2 SNEGSKA (reference sequence). For the CDR3, the DNA is TGCAGGGGACTAGCGGGACGCTACGAGCAGTACTTC. This codes for CRGLAGRYEQYF.

This clonotype was found many times. The rearrangement links TRBV29-1 to TRBJ2-1; 13 nucleotides agree with TRBD2. Trimming cost V 4 bases and J 8 bases; bases outside gene matches: 8. This CDR3 is built from 15 residues. In germline, CDR1 is SQVTM, CDR2 ANQGSEA. The CDR3 DNA is TGCAGCGTTGTTCTGGGGACTAGCGGGAACGATGAGCAGTTCTTC. Translating gives CSVVLGTSGNDEQFF.

In its sample, this clonotype was seen a few times. The chain carries TRBV9 and TRBJ2-7, with 8 positions matching TRBD1. The CDR3 has 12 residues. Looked up from germline, CDR1 is SGDLS and CDR2 is YYNGEE. V lost 3 bases, J lost 5 bases, and 1 base stayed unmatched. CDR3 sequence reads: CASSETGDEQYF. In DNA, the CDR3 is TGTGCCAGCAGCGAGACAGGGGACGAGCAGTACTTC.

The chain is built from TRBV3-1 and TRBJ2-2; 9 bases align to TRBD1. Germline assignment: CDR1 LGHDT and CDR2 YNNKEL (reference sequence). The length of the CDR3 is 16 residues. V gave up 4 bases and J gave up 4 bases; unmatched junction bases: 7. In DNA form, the CDR3 reads TGTGCCAGCAGCCCCCCGGGACAGGGCTTCACCGGGGAGCTGTTTTTT. It codes for CASSPPGQGFTGELFF.

This clonotype came up a few times. Given a much more abundant clone one base away, this may be a read error. The chain joins TRBV12-3 or TRBV12-4 to TRBJ1-1; the D is unclear. The CDR3 totals 12 residues. Trimming cost V 5 bases and J 1 base, with 5 bases left between them. Written as DNA, the CDR3 is TGTGCCAGCAGTCAGTGGAACACTGAAGCTTTCTTT. Its translation is CASSQWNTEAFF.

This clonotype was seen ten or more times. The genes are TRBV7-6 and TRBJ1-4, with TRBD1 matching 7 bases. There are 14 residues in the CDR3. V lost 6 bases to trimming and J lost 8 bases; unmatched junction nucleotides: 9. CDR1 and CDR2 from the germline V gene are SGHVS and FNYEAQ. This CDR3 reads CASREGALVEKLFF. The CDR3 bases are TGTGCCAGCAGGGAGGGGGCGCTTGTGGAAAAACTGTTTTTT.

The chain combines TRBV18 with TRBJ1-1; D gene uncertain. The CDR3 spans 15 residues. Germline CDR1 reads KGHSH; CDR2 reads LQKENI. Trimming cost V 3 bases and J 1 base, with 12 bases left between them. CDR3 sequence reads: CASSPGSGSNTEAFF. The CDR3 region has the DNA TGTGCCAGCTCACCGGGGTCGGGGTCGAACACTGAAGCTTTCTTT.

J is TRBJ2-3 and V is TRBV4-2; perhaps TRBD2 as D (6 bases). Trimming cost V 1 base and J 2 bases, with 13 bases left between them. This CDR3 contains 16 residues. CDR1 is LGHNA and CDR2 is YNFKEQ in the germline V gene. CDR3 amino acids: CASSQGRGDSTDTQYF. CDR3 DNA sequence: TGTGCCAGCAGCCAAGGGCGCGGGGACTCCACAGATACGCAGTATTTT.